These 16 T cell receptor beta chains were all obtained from the same sample, sequenced in a study of OX40 agonist ivuxolimab in advanced cancers. TCRdb keeps only in-frame clones here, not all; method: immunoSEQ multiplex PCR. The sample holds some 57,000 clones, 85% to 90% seen once. This sample comprised CD4+ or CD8+ T cells sorted from blood, obtained in a trial of the OX40 agonist ivuxolimab. The receptors stem from an adult with an advanced solid tumor such as melanoma, head and neck, liver or kidney cancer.

The rearrangement joins TRBV6-5 to TRBJ1-2; D is ambiguous. The V and J ends lost 6 bases and 1 base respectively, with 9 bases between them. The CDR3 consists of 13 residues. Germline values: CDR1 MNHEY, CDR2 SVGAGI. CDR3 sequence reads: CASRRERNYGYTF. CDR3 nucleotides: TGTGCCAGCAGGAGGGAACGTAACTATGGCTACACCTTC.

The chain employs TRBV5-1 and TRBJ1-1; the D gene is possibly TRBD1 (5 bases). Germline V gene data show CDR1 as SGHRS and CDR2 as YFSETQ. The CDR3 extends over 16 amino acids. V dropped 3 bases and J dropped 5 bases, with 20 bases sitting between them. CDR3 nucleotide sequence: TGCGCCAGCAGCTCAGGGTTTGGCGGTTCTTGGACTGAAGCTTTCTTT. Protein: CASSSGFGGSWTEAFF.

The rearrangement joins TRBV7-3 to TRBJ2-1; D is ambiguous. Germline lookup yields CDR1 SGHTA and CDR2 FQGTGA. V dropped 2 bases and J dropped 5 bases, with 22 bases sitting between them. The CDR3 length is 18 residues. The CDR3 protein is CASSLRPKTVDGHNEQFF. The CDR3 DNA reads as TGTGCCAGCAGCTTACGGCCCAAGACTGTCGATGGTCACAATGAGCAGTTCTTC.

This chain connects TRBV5-1 to TRBJ1-1; a possible D gene is TRBD1 (6 bases). V was shortened by 5 bases and J by 1 base, with 9 bases between the two germline ends. CDR1 and CDR2 from the germline V gene are SGHRS and YFSETQ. The length of the CDR3 is 13 residues. CDR3 nucleotides: TGCGCCAGCAGAAGACAGGAGAACACTGAAGCTTTCTTT. Translation: CASRRQENTEAFF.

V gene TRBV4-1 combines with J gene TRBJ1-1; 8 positions match TRBD1. Germline assignment: CDR1 MGHRA and CDR2 YSYEKL. V shed 6 bases, J shed 0 bases, and the junction held 3 bases outside the gene matches. The CDR3 is made up of 14 amino acids. This CDR3 is CASRRTGMNTEAFF. CDR3 DNA sequence: TGCGCCAGCAGAAGGACAGGGATGAACACTGAAGCTTTCTTT.

This chain links TRBV29-1 with TRBJ1-1; D gene unclear. The V gene lost 5 bases and the J gene lost 1 base, with 5 bases spanning the gap. The length of the CDR3 is 11 residues. Germline V CDR1 and CDR2: SQVTM, ANQGSEA. The CDR3 DNA reads as TGCAGCGTTTGGCAGAACACTGAAGCTTTCTTT. Residues: CSVWQNTEAFF.

The chain employs TRBV28 and TRBJ2-7, with TRBD1 identical over 7 bases. V gave up 2 bases and J gave up 2 bases; unmatched junction bases: 6. The CDR3 spans 15 residues. The germline CDR1 and CDR2 sequences are MDHEN and SYDVKM. The chain's CDR3 is CASSLTPTGAYEQYF. The CDR3 coding sequence is TGTGCCAGCAGTTTAACCCCAACAGGGGCCTACGAGCAGTACTTC.

The chain carries TRBV4-1 and TRBJ2-2; 14 bases are a match to TRBD2. CDR3 length: 18 amino acids. Trimming removed 3 bases from V and 4 bases from J; junction bases left unmatched: 7. Germline values: CDR1 MGHRA, CDR2 YSYEKL. CDR3 sequence: CASSQGGLAGVGTGELFF. The CDR3 coding sequence is TGCGCCAGCAGCCAGGGGGGACTAGCGGGAGTTGGCACCGGGGAGCTGTTTTTT.

The genes are TRBV9 and TRBJ2-6; weak D call: TRBD2 (6 bases). The CDR3 is made up of 19 amino acids. CDR1 and CDR2 from the germline V gene are SGDLS and YYNGEE. Between the trimmed V and J ends, which lost 3 bases and 2 bases, there was a span of 21 bases. CDR3 in DNA: TGTGCCAGCAGCGCTGCTACGACTAGGACAATTACTGGGGCCAACGTCCTGACTTTC. Encoded protein: CASSAATTRTITGANVLTF.

This chain links TRBV6-5 with TRBJ2-7; 9 nucleotides line up with TRBD1. V lost 6 bases, J lost 2 bases, and 8 bases stayed unmatched. The CDR3 is 15 amino acids. CDR1 is MNHEY and CDR2 is SVGAGI in the germline V gene. The CDR3 here is CASRYRDREAYEQYF. CDR3 coding DNA: TGTGCCAGCAGATACCGGGACAGGGAAGCCTACGAGCAGTACTTC.

J is TRBJ2-3 and V is TRBV5-6, with 10 bases identical to TRBD1. The CDR3 loop spans 18 amino acids. V shed 4 bases, J shed 0 bases, and the junction held 11 bases outside the gene matches. In germline, CDR1 is SGHDT, CDR2 YYEEEE. The CDR3 spells CASSKVGTGVISTDTQYF. In nucleotides, the CDR3 is TGTGCCAGCAGCAAAGTCGGGACAGGGGTAATTAGCACAGATACGCAGTATTTT.

The J gene is TRBJ1-1, the V gene TRBV28; tentative D call: TRBD1 (6 bases). Trimming left V 1 base short and J 7 bases short, with 13 bases between. The CDR3 is 14 residues long. Per germline, CDR1 MDHEN and CDR2 SYDVKM. The CDR3, as DNA: TGTGCCAGCAGTTTATATCGGCAGGGGAGTGAAGCTTTCTTT. Translated, it gives CASSLYRQGSEAFF.

The rearrangement links TRBV7-2 to TRBJ2-3, with 7 bases that match TRBD1. Germline trimming cut 1 base from V and 4 bases from J; bases unmatched to any gene: 8. From germline, CDR1 is SGHTA and CDR2 FQGNSA. The CDR3 extends over 16 amino acids. The DNA of the CDR3 is TGTGCCAGCAGCTTAGAGACAGGGAAGTTTGCAGATACGCAGTATTTT. Amino acid sequence: CASSLETGKFADTQYF.

The CDR3 here is CASSLLAGEDNNEQFF. The CDR3 DNA reads as TGTGCCAGCAGCTTGCTAGCGGGAGAAGACAATAATGAGCAGTTCTTC. This chain links TRBV5-4 with TRBJ2-1, with 10 positions matching TRBD2. The CDR3 loop spans 16 amino acids. Germline V gives CDR1 SGHNT, CDR2 YYREEE (reference sequence). V lost 1 base and J lost 7; bases outside the gene matches: 8.

V and J are TRBV7-2 and TRBJ2-1; D gene ambiguous. Trimming removed 5 bases at V and 5 bases at J, with 4 bases between. Per the germline V gene, CDR1 is SGHTA and CDR2 is FQGNSA. The CDR3 extends over 11 amino acids. The DNA of the CDR3 is TGTGCCAGCAGCGTCAACAATGAGCAGTTCTTC. Amino acid sequence: CASSVNNEQFF.

The chain links TRBV11-2 to TRBJ1-1; D gene ambiguous. CDR3 length: 17 residues. Trimming left V 5 bases short and J 3 bases short, with 22 bases between. Germline lookup yields CDR1 SGHAT and CDR2 FQNNGV. In DNA, the CDR3 is TGTGCCAGCAGCCAAAGAGGGTGGGAGATCGTGGACACTGAAGCTTTCTTT. Encoded protein: CASSQRGWEIVDTEAFF.